This entry describes one T cell receptor beta chain. Repertoires were generated with immunoSEQ multiplex PCR, while TCRdb's copy carries only in-frame clones and drops some. The table has fewer than 50,000 clones, approximately 91% seen once. Patients all relapsed after autologous stem cell transplantation, and there was variation in brentuximab vedotin exposure. This entry belongs to a study of PD-1 blockade in classical Hodgkin lymphoma. The sequence came from a human donor with classical Hodgkin lymphoma. The sample consisted of peripheral blood mononuclear cells (PBMCs), taken at baseline.

The CDR3 DNA is TGTGCCAGCTCACCGCCGTGGGATAGTTACGAGCAGTACTTC. Protein sequence: CASSPPWDSYEQYF. The chain is built from TRBV18 and TRBJ2-7; D is uncertain. Germline V lookup: CDR1 KGHSH, CDR2 LQKENI. Trimming pared 3 bases from V and 4 bases from J, leaving 13 bases between. CDR3 length equals 14 residues.